Reported below is one T cell receptor beta chain. It lacks a known antigen. No per-base quality is available; no much larger clone lies one base away. Donors were a few dozen systemically healthy Caucasian individuals from Russia aged roughly 6 to 100 years. About 9.6 milliliters of peripheral blood were collected from each donor into EDTA-treated Vacutainer tubes. PBMCs were isolated by Ficoll-Paque density-gradient centrifugation, with at least 6 million obtained per sample. Trizol reagent was used to extract total RNA from PBMCs, with at least 5 micrograms per sample. Naive CD45RAhigh/CD27high T cell percentages were measured by flow cytometry on a PBMC aliquot from every donor. These data belong to a study of blood T cells in healthy people across ages (dated by TCRdb to the mid-2010s). Looking at the study overall: In model experiments, template switching captured about one uniquely barcoded TCR beta cDNA molecule for every two T cells. Donors of different ages were randomly distributed across sequencing lanes to avoid experimental bias. The donors were split into four age groups: young (average about 15 years), middle-aged (around 40), aged (approximately 59) and long-lived (approximately 80). For two donors (one aged 18 to 30 and one aged 80 or older), the study analyzed two additional independent replicas of 1 million unique cDNA reads from the same blood draw. To track age-related changes in TCR beta repertoire diversity, the study relied on deep sequencing normalized with unique cDNA molecular identifiers. General study outcomes and caveats: Estimates of total diversity from one million sequenced T cells were regarded as lower bounds and underestimates. Donor CMV infection status was unknown, potentially confounding age-related changes in expanded clonotypes. Compared with the aged group, more naive CD4+ T cells, fewer expanded clones and increased TCR diversity were shown by the long-lived group, suggesting age selection. Observed TCR beta diversity correlated strongly with the percentage of naive T cells measured by flow cytometry. Because profiling used bulk unsorted PBMCs, naive and antigen-experienced compartments could not be compared conclusively. As age increased, observed TCR beta diversity per million T cells dropped in a roughly linear way, and a significant reduction was already evident by age about 36.

The method behind the library was 5' RACE. For sequencing, an Illumina HiSeq 2500 was employed. The second PCR ran for about 6 to 11 cycles and used a J-beta primer mix along with a sample-barcoded 5' primer. A template-switch 5' adaptor carrying 12 random nucleotides introduced a unique molecular identifier onto each TCR beta cDNA molecule. At least 2.5 million CDR3-containing paired-end reads were obtained from each sample. First-strand cDNA was synthesized from all RNA with the Mint cDNA synthesis kit, primed by a TRBC-specific oligonucleotide. After uracil-DNA glycosylase treatment, a first 18-cycle PCR used universal primers M1SS and BC2_uni_R on all cDNA. The authors' analysis ran thus. For normalization, 1 million high-quality reads were randomly selected from each sample, with every read carrying a distinct molecular identifier. Instead of being binned into consensus sequences, reads with shared molecular identifiers were discarded. MiTCR, set to a Q25 quality threshold and the strictest error-elimination algorithm, was used for CDR3 identification, clonotype clustering and error correction. A nonparametric unseen species model using Euler transformation provided a lower-bound estimate of total TCR beta diversity. TCRdb reanalyzed the raw reads on its own, using fastp at Q25 for trimming and MiXCR for clone calling, and kept in-frame beta chains. When rows share a CDR3 protein, they turn into one entry using the most common DNA and genes. These V and J calls derive from TCRdb rather than the authors' analysis. This sample has 1.5 million to 2 million distinct CDR3 sequences in its table, and under 30% of those were observed once. The ten largest clonotypes hold over 7% of the sample.

Sequencing was done on a sample of blood. The receptor's source is a woman under 40 in good health.

The CDR3 reads CASSQDYGDMNTEAFF. The nucleotide sequence reads as follows: TGCGCCAGCAGCCAAGATTACGGGGACATGAACACTGAAGCTTTCTTT. The chain is encoded by TRBV4-3 joined to TRBJ1-1; D gene: possibly TRBD1, on 6 matching bases. From the cysteine through the phenylalanine, the CDR3 covers 16 amino acids. Here the CDR3 DNA is all that survives: 48 bases in frame from base 1. In the germline V gene, CDR1 corresponds to LGHNA and CDR2 to YSLEER. Trimming at the junction amounts to 0 bases on V and 0 bases on J, and the germline ends lie 11 bases apart.